The clone carrying this T cell receptor (beta chain) was found many times. Its antigen is unknown. The sample comes from a study of identical twins. The length of the CDR3 is 16 residues. Germline CDR1 and CDR2: MGHRA and YSYEKL. V was trimmed by 2 bases and J by 2 bases, leaving 14 bases between them. Findings and caveats of the study: Partial confounding of zero-insertion analyses by invariant MAIT and iNKT cells was possible.

TCRdb itself ran the 5' RACE reads through MiXCR, one entry per CDR3 protein. The sample includes 240,000 or so distinct CDR3 sequences, approximately 7% seen only once; the top ten take 3.5% to 4%. These data were also reused for a study on yellow fever vaccine responses in identical twins.

The chain joins TRBV4-1 to TRBJ2-3; D is uncertain. This sequence was found in a young woman in good health. Sequencing was carried out using memory (CD45RO+) T cells sorted from blood. CDR3 amino acids: CASSQNQDLITDTQYF. The CDR3 DNA is TGCGCCAGCAGCCAAAACCAAGACCTGATCACAGATACGCAGTATTTT.